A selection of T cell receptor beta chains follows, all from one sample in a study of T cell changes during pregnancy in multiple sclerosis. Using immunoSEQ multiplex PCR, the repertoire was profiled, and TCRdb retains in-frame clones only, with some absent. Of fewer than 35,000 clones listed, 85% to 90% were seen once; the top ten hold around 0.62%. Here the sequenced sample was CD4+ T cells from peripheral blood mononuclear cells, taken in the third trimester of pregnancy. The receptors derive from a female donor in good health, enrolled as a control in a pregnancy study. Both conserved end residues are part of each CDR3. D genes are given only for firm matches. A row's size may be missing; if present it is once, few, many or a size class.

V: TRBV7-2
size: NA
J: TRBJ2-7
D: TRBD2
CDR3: CASSLGGLAKAYEQYF
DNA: TGTGCCAGCAGCTTAGGGGGACTAGCGAAGGCCTACGAGCAGTACTTC

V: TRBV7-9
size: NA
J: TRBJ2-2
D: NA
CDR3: CASSLAGGTGELFF
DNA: TGTGCCAGCAGCTTAGCGGGGGGCACCGGGGAGCTGTTTTTT

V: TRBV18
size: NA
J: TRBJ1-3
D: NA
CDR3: CASSPVKSSGNTIYF
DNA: TGTGCCAGCTCACCAGTAAAGAGCTCTGGAAACACCATATATTTT

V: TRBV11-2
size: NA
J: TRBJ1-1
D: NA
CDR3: CASSFTDNTEAFF
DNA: TGTGCCAGCAGCTTCACAGACAACACTGAAGCTTTCTTT

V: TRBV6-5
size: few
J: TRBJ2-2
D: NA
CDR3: CASSYSGARNTGELFF
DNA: TGTGCCAGCAGTTACTCGGGGGCCAGGAACACCGGGGAGCTGTTTTTT

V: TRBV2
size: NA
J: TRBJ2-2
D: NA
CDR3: CASSSADTGELFF
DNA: TGTGCCAGCAGTTCAGCGGACACCGGGGAGCTGTTTTTT

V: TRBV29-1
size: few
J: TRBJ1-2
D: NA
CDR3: CSVENARGTVFYGYTF
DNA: TGCAGCGTTGAAAACGCCAGGGGTACGGTCTTTTATGGCTACACCTTC

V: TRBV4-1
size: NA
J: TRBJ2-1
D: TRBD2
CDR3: CASSQQLAGAYNEQFF
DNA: TGCGCCAGCAGCCAACAACTAGCGGGAGCCTACAATGAGCAGTTCTTC

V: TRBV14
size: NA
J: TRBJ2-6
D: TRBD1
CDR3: CASSQTGAGGISGANVLTF
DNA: TGTGCCAGCAGCCAAACAGGTGCAGGGGGAATCTCTGGGGCCAACGTCCTGACTTTC

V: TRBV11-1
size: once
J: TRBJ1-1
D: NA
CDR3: CASSFWAGDTEAFF
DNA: TGTGCCAGCAGCTTCTGGGCAGGGGACACTGAAGCTTTCTTT

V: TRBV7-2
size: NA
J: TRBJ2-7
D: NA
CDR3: CASSLAPSGAAYEQYF
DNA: TGTGCCAGCAGCTTAGCGCCCAGCGGCGCAGCCTACGAGCAGTACTTC

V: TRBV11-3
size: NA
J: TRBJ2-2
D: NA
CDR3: CASSLSQGPGGELFF
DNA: TGTGCCAGCAGCTTAAGCCAGGGGCCCGGCGGGGAGCTGTTTTTT

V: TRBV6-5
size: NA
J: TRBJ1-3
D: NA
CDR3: CASSSDTFSGNTIYF
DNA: TGTGCCAGCAGTTCCGACACTTTTTCTGGAAACACCATATATTTT

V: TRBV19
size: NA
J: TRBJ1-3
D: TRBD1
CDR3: CASSLGQFRNTIYF
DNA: TGTGCCAGTAGTCTGGGACAGTTCAGAAACACCATATATTTT

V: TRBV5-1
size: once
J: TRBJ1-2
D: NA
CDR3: CASSLDRDYGYTF
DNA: TGCGCCAGCAGCTTGGACAGGGACTATGGCTACACCTTC

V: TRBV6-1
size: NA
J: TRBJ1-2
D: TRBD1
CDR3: CASRYEGGVGYTF
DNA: TGTGCCAGCCGGTACGAAGGGGGCGTTGGCTACACCTTC

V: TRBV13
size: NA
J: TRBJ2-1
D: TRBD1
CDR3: CASSRDSRLLGEQFF
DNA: TGTGCCAGCAGCCGGGACAGCCGGCTGTTGGGTGAGCAGTTCTTC

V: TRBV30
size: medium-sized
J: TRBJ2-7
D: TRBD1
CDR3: CAWKQDRDSSYEQYF
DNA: TGTGCCTGGAAACAGGACAGGGACAGCTCCTACGAGCAGTACTTC

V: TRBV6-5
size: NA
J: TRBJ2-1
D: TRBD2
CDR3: CASSLLAGGYNEQFF
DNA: TGTGCCAGCAGCCTACTAGCGGGAGGGTACAATGAGCAGTTCTTC

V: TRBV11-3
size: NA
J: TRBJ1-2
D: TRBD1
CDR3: CASSLGQGAKGYTF
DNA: TGTGCCAGCAGCTTAGGACAGGGGGCTAAAGGCTACACCTTC

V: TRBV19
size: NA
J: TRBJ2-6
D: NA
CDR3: CASSIHIFSGANVLTF
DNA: TGTGCCAGTAGTATCCACATCTTCTCTGGGGCCAACGTCCTGACTTTC

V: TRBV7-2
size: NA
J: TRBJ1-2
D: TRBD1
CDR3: CASSLRLGAPRTGGYGYTF
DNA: TGTGCCAGCAGCCTCCGGCTAGGGGCCCCACGGACAGGGGGTTATGGCTACACCTTC

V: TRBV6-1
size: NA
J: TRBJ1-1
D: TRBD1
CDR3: CASTLGQGKTEAFF
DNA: TGTGCCAGCACCCTCGGACAGGGAAAAACTGAAGCTTTCTTT

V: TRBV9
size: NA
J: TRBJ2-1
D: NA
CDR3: CASTPGRQVIYNEQFF
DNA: TGTGCCAGCACGCCGGGGAGACAGGTGATCTACAATGAGCAGTTCTTC

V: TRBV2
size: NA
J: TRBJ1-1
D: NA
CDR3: CASSEERGWGTEAFF
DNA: TGTGCCAGCAGTGAGGAGCGGGGATGGGGCACTGAAGCTTTCTTT

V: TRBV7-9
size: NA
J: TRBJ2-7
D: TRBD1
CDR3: CASSSTGNEQYF
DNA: TGTGCCAGCAGCTCGACAGGGAACGAGCAGTACTTC

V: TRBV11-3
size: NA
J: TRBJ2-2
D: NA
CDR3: CASSSWDSQYTGELFF
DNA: TGTGCCAGCAGCTCCTGGGACTCCCAATATACCGGGGAGCTGTTTTTT

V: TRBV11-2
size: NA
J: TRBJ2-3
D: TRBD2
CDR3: CASSLSVPGGPGDTQYF
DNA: TGTGCCAGCAGCTTATCGGTACCGGGAGGGCCGGGAGATACGCAGTATTTT

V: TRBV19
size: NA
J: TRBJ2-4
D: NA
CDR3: CASGLAKNIQYF
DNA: TGTGCCAGTGGGCTAGCCAAAAACATTCAGTACTTC

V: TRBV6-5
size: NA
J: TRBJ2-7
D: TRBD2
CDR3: CASSQTTSGRDKQYF
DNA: TGTGCCAGCAGTCAAACGACTAGCGGGAGGGATAAGCAGTACTTC

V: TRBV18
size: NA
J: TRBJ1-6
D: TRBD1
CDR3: CASSPQGVNSPLHF
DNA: TGTGCCAGCTCACCTCAGGGGGTTAATTCACCCCTCCACTTT

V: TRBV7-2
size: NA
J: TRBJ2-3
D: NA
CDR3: CASSLEGRGRGSADTQYF
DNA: TGTGCCAGCAGCTTAGAGGGCCGGGGCAGGGGAAGTGCAGATACGCAGTATTTT

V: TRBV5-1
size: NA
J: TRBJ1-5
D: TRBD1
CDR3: CASSSGTGDSFDQPQHF
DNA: TGCGCCAGCAGCTCCGGGACAGGGGACTCCTTCGATCAGCCCCAGCATTTT

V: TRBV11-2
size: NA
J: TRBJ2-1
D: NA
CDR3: CASRSISGDYNEQFF
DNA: TGTGCCAGCAGGTCTATTAGCGGAGATTACAATGAGCAGTTCTTC

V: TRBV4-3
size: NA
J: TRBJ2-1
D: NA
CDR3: CASSQASYPLPNNEQFF
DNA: TGCGCCAGCAGCCAAGCTAGTTACCCACTCCCCAACAATGAGCAGTTCTTC

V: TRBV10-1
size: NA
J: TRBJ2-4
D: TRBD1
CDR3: CASSEGTGSIQYF
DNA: TGCGCCAGCAGTGAGGGGACAGGGAGCATTCAGTACTTC

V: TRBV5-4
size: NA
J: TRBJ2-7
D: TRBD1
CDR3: CASSLTGYYEQYF
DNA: TGTGCCAGCAGCCTGACAGGGTACTACGAGCAGTACTTC

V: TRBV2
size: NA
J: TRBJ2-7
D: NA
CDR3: CASGASEQYF
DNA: TGTGCCAGCGGAGCGTCCGAGCAGTACTTC

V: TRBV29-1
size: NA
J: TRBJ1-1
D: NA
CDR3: CSVALSGRTEAFF
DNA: TGCAGCGTTGCTCTCTCGGGGAGGACTGAAGCTTTCTTT

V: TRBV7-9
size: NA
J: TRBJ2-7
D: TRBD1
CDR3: CASSPTDRGFSYEQYF
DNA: TGTGCCAGCAGCCCGACGGACAGGGGGTTCTCCTACGAGCAGTACTTC

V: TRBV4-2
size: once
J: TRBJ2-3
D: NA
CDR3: CASSQGPTDTQYF
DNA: TGTGCCAGCAGCCAGGGGCCCACAGATACGCAGTATTTT

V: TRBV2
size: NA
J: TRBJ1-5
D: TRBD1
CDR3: CASSRQGVSNQPQHF
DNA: TGTGCCAGCAGTAGACAGGGGGTTAGCAATCAGCCCCAGCATTTT

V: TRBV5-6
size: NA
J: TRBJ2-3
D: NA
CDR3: CASSLGGFLALGTQYF
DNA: TGTGCCAGCAGCTTAGGAGGGTTCCTAGCCCTGGGTACGCAGTATTTT

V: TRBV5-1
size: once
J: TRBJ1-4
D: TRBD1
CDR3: CASSLRQGSEKLFF
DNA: TGCGCCAGCAGCTTAAGACAGGGGAGTGAAAAACTGTTTTTT

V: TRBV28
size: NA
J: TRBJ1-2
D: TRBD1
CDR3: CASSLNRGYGYTF
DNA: TGTGCCAGCAGTTTAAACAGGGGCTATGGCTACACCTTC

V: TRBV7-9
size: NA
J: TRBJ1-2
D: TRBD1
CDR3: CASSPGDRVGYTF
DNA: TGTGCCAGCAGCCCGGGGGACAGGGTCGGCTACACCTTC

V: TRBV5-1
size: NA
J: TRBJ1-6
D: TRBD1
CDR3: CASSSTWDRGSPLHF
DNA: TGCGCCAGCAGCTCTACGTGGGACAGGGGGTCACCCCTCCACTTT

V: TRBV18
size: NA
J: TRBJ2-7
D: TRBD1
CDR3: CASSQGPTGGRWEQYF
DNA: TGTGCCAGCTCCCAGGGGCCGACAGGGGGCCGGTGGGAGCAGTACTTC

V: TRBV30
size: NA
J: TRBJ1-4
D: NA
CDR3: CAWSVREKLFF
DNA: TGTGCCTGGAGTGTCAGGGAAAAACTGTTTTTT

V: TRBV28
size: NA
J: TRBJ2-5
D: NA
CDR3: CASRGQPWGQYF
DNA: TGTGCCAGCCGAGGACAGCCATGGGGCCAGTACTTC

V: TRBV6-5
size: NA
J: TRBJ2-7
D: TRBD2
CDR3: CASSPLADPYEQYF
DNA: TGTGCCAGCAGTCCTCTAGCGGATCCCTACGAGCAGTACTTC

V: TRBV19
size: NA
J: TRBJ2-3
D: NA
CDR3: CASTKYRDTDTQYF
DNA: TGTGCCAGTACAAAGTACAGGGACACAGATACGCAGTATTTT

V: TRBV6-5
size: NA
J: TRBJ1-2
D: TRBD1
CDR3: CASSYSVPTGNGYTF
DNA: TGTGCCAGCAGTTACTCAGTCCCGACAGGGAATGGCTACACCTTC

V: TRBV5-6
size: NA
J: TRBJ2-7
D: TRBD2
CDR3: CASSLVGLAPSSYEQYF
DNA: TGTGCCAGCAGCCTCGTGGGACTAGCGCCGAGCTCCTACGAGCAGTACTTC

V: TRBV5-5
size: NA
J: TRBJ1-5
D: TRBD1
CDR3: CASSQLDRVSNQPQHF
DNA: TGTGCCAGCAGCCAACTCGACAGGGTTAGCAATCAGCCCCAGCATTTT

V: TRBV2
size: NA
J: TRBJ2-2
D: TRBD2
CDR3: CASSEAGTSHTGELFF
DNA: TGTGCCAGCAGTGAAGCCGGGACTAGCCACACCGGGGAGCTGTTTTTT

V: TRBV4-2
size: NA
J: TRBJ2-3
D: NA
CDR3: CASSPKGQSGYTDTQYF
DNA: TGTGCCAGCAGCCCAAAAGGGCAGAGCGGATACACAGATACGCAGTATTTT